This entry concerns a single T cell receptor (beta chain). Its antigen is currently unknown. This entry belongs to a study of cytomegalovirus exposure and HLA in healthy donors. Study-level results: Associated with cytomegalovirus, according to the listing, were 164 TCR beta chains.

Both 60 Vbeta primers and 13 Jbeta primers went into the PCR. Assay: immunoSEQ multiplex PCR; the TCRdb copy retains only in-frame clones and omits some. Of 40,000 or so clones listed, under 65% are singletons. Trimming took off 7 bases at V and 2 bases at J, with 13 bases between the two ends. The CDR3 covers 14 residues. Germline lookup yields CDR1 SGHRS and CDR2 YFSETQ. What was sequenced was PBMCs. This clonotype was sampled from a human donor in good health. The rearrangement joins TRBV5-1 to TRBJ1-3; no firm D call. CDR3 sequence (DNA): TGCGCCAGCGCGCCTGGGCAGGCTGGAAACACCATATATTTT. Its protein is CASAPGQAGNTIYF.